The 11 T cell receptor beta chains presented below share a single source sample, sequenced in a study of shared clonotypes between healthy human individuals. Libraries were prepared by immunoSEQ multiplex PCR; TCRdb keeps only in-frame clonotypes and omits some of them. In the table there are approximately 720,000 clones, about 78% of which are singletons. The specimen was memory CD4+ T cells sorted from blood. Subset reported: CD45RA-negative fraction. These receptors were collected from a woman in her 30s in good health.

The J gene is TRBJ2-3, the V gene TRBV15, with D unresolved. Germline V gene data show CDR1 as LNHNV and CDR2 as YYDKDF (reference sequence). The CDR3 has 14 residues. The V end was cut by 0 bases, the J end by 3 bases, with 7 bases between. CDR3 in DNA: TGTGCCACCAGCAGAGAAGGGCGTACAGATACGCAGTATTTT. Encoded protein: CATSREGRTDTQYF.

V usage is TRBV10-1 and J usage is TRBJ2-2, with D uncertain. The CDR3 has 15 amino acids. Germline CDR1 WNHNN, CDR2 SYGVQD (reference sequence). V was trimmed by 1 base and J by 4 bases, leaving 10 bases between them. The CDR3 sequence is CASSELRETTGELFF. In DNA form, the CDR3 reads TGCGCCAGCAGTGAGTTGCGAGAGACCACCGGGGAGCTGTTTTTT.

This chain uses TRBV30 with TRBJ2-3; 13 bases fit TRBD2. Germline values: CDR1 GTSNPN, CDR2 SVGIG (reference sequence). Trimming cost V 8 bases and J 2 bases; bases outside gene matches: 1. This CDR3 region has 13 residues. The CDR3 coding sequence is TGTGCCGGGACTAGCGGGACCACAGATACGCAGTATTTT. It yields the protein CAGTSGTTDTQYF.

The chain carries TRBV28 and TRBJ2-5, with TRBD1 as a possible D gene (6 bases). TRBJ2-7 matches the DNA end more closely, so the J call is doubtful. The CDR3 extends over 14 amino acids. The germline gives CDR1 MDHEN, CDR2 SYDVKM. CDR3 amino acids: CASRPGQYIYEQYF. For the CDR3, the DNA is TGTGCCAGCAGGCCCGGACAGTACATCTACGAGCAGTACTTC.

This clone showed up just once. The genes are TRBV2 and TRBJ1-1, with D unclear. This CDR3 has 13 residues. The V and J ends lost 2 bases and 7 bases respectively, with 11 bases between them. Germline values: CDR1 SNHLY, CDR2 FYNNEI. CDR3 bases: TGTGCCAGCAGTGAAAGGTCACAAAATGAAGCTTTCTTT. Its protein is CASSERSQNEAFF. Complete variable domain (other parts from reference TRBV2 and TRBJ1-1): EPEVTQTPSHQVTQMGQEVILRCVPISNHLYFYWYRQILGQKVEFLVSFYNNEISEKSEIFDDQFSVERPDGSNFTLKIRSTKLEDSAMYFCASSERSQNEAFFGQGTRLTVV.

The CDR3 spells CASSLQLDKHYGYTF. As DNA, the CDR3 is TGCGCCAGCAGCTTACAATTGGACAAACACTATGGCTACACCTTC. This chain links TRBV5-1 with TRBJ1-2; D perhaps matches TRBD1 (5 bases). The CDR3 is 15 residues long. V lost 2 bases and J lost 3, with 14 bases in between. The germline CDR1 and CDR2 sequences are SGHRS and YFSETQ.

The chain employs TRBV5-1 and TRBJ1-3; TRBD1 might be the D (6 bases). The V gene's germline CDR1 is SGHRS and CDR2 YFSETQ. The CDR3 is 16 residues long. V was trimmed by 4 bases and J by 1 base, leaving 15 bases between them. CDR3 region: CASSTDSSASGNTIYF. CDR3 DNA sequence: TGCGCCAGCAGCACGGACAGCTCGGCGTCTGGAAACACCATATATTTT.

The genes are TRBV18 and TRBJ2-7; D is uncertain. The germline gives CDR1 KGHSH, CDR2 LQKENI. This CDR3 is 13 amino acids long. V lost 5 bases and J lost 1, with 9 bases in between. CDR3 amino acids: CASSKERSYEQYF. Here the CDR3 DNA reads TGTGCCAGCTCAAAGGAACGATCCTACGAGCAGTACTTC.

The rearrangement links TRBV5-1 to TRBJ2-5; 11 nucleotides line up with TRBD2. CDR1 and CDR2 (germline): SGHRS, YFSETQ. J was trimmed by 1 base and V by 3 bases; bases with no gene match: 8. This CDR3 spans 17 amino acids. The CDR3 loop is CASSSGLAVGTQETQYF. Here the CDR3 DNA reads TGCGCCAGCAGCTCGGGACTAGCGGTAGGGACCCAAGAGACCCAGTACTTC.

The gene calls are TRBV29-1 and TRBJ1-1, with a possible D match to TRBD1 (6 bases). The CDR3 runs 16 residues. Germline V gives CDR1 SQVTM, CDR2 ANQGSEA. V was clipped by 3 bases and J by 5 bases, with 22 bases between them. The CDR3 bases are TGCAGCGTTGATCTTCGTACAGGGACGAGGGGGACTGAAGCTTTCTTT. It specifies CSVDLRTGTRGTEAFF. The variable domain in full, completed from reference TRBV29-1 and TRBJ1-1, reads SAVISQKPSRDICQRGTSLTIQCQVDSQVTMMFWYRQQPGQSLTLIATANQGSEATYESGFVIDKFPISRPNLTFSTLTVSNMSPEDSSIYLCSVDLRTGTRGTEAFFGQGTRLTVV.

This chain links TRBV2 with TRBJ1-4, with TRBD1 matching 9 bases. Germline assignment: CDR1 SNHLY and CDR2 FYNNEI. V gave up 5 bases and J gave up 6 bases; unmatched junction bases: 10. There are 16 residues in the CDR3. CDR3 in DNA: TGTGCCAGCAGTCTCGGACAGGGGTCTTATTATGAAAAACTGTTTTTT. It specifies CASSLGQGSYYEKLFF.